Only one count was recorded for the clone carrying this T cell receptor beta chain. The target antigen is unknown. The sample belongs to a study of cytomegalovirus exposure and HLA in healthy donors. Each donor was healthy, and each was a bone marrow donor. Study-wide findings and caveats: The authors listed 150 to 200 TCR beta chains as cytomegalovirus-associated. A likely sequencing artifact accounted for one observed cluster of highly shared sequence variants. Indistinguishability led to the exclusion of some V segments, TRBV6-2 and TRBV6-3 included.

V lost 1 base and J lost 3, with 18 bases in between. This CDR3 contains 17 residues. The germline V gene has CDR1 SGHDN and CDR2 FVKESK. A multiplex PCR was run with 60 Vbeta primers and 13 Jbeta primers. Method: immunoSEQ multiplex PCR; TCRdb's copy keeps in-frame clones and lacks some. The table lists around 150,000 clones, roughly 70% of them singletons. Sequenced material: PBMCs. The V gene is TRBV14, the J gene TRBJ1-1; D is unclear. The sequence was collected from a man aged 60-69 years in good health and CMV-seronegative. This CDR3 is CASSQGLDIRKDTEAFF. For the CDR3, the DNA is TGTGCCAGCAGCCAAGGCCTCGACATAAGAAAGGACACTGAAGCTTTCTTT.